This T cell receptor beta chain comes out of a study of T cell responses to AZD1222 COVID-19 vaccine. This CDR3 comprises 13 residues. Germline V gives CDR1 SGHTA, CDR2 FQGTGA. Trimming took off 1 base at V and 6 bases at J, with 10 bases between the two ends. Clones were read by immunoSEQ multiplex PCR, and TCRdb kept only the in-frame ones, dropping some. This table holds about 140,000 clones, around 90% found once. This TCR came from an adult who received the AZD1222 COVID-19 vaccine. The gene calls are TRBV7-3 and TRBJ2-7, with unresolved D. This sample comprised peripheral blood, obtained 28 days after the second AZD1222 dose. The DNA for the CDR3 is TGTGCCAGCAGCTTAATTAGCTGGGGCGAGCAGTACTTC. It specifies CASSLISWGEQYF.